The 22 T cell receptor beta chains below were found in one sample sequenced in a study of a mutant IDH1 vaccine in newly diagnosed glioma. Time point noted: week 5, during vaccination. Topical imiquimod was applied with each vaccine dose, which held 300 ug of mutant IDH1 20-mer peptide. These receptors' targets are unknown. Profiling relied on immunoSEQ multiplex PCR, and the TCRdb table lists in-frame clones only, not all of them. The repertoire consists of about 75,000 clones, with roughly nine tenths occurring once and the leading ten covering under 0.7%. The sample consisted of PBMCs, taken from a glioma patient whose treatment included an IDH1 peptide vaccine. The source is a woman aged 45 to 65 with glioma.

The V call is TRBV30, the J call TRBJ2-3; 8 nucleotides align to TRBD2. The CDR3 spans 14 residues. Germline CDR1 and CDR2: GTSNPN and SVGIG (reference sequence). Unmatched junction bases numbered 13, after V lost 5 bases and J lost 9 bases. The DNA of the CDR3 is TGTGCCTGGTCCAAGGCGGGACTAGAGTCCACGCAGTATTTT. Translated: CAWSKAGLESTQYF.

The CDR3 region has the DNA TGTGCCAGCAGCTCACGGACTAGCGGGAGCCGTCGTAATCATGAGCAGTTCTTC. The encoded protein is CASSSRTSGSRRNHEQFF. The V call is TRBV7-2, the J call TRBJ2-1, with 13 nucleotides matching TRBD2. The CDR3 covers 18 residues. V lost 4 bases to trimming and J lost 8 bases; unmatched junction nucleotides: 14. Germline V gives CDR1 SGHTA, CDR2 FQGNSA. The variable domain in full, completed from reference TRBV7-2 and TRBJ2-1, reads GAGVSQSPSNKVTEKGKDVELRCDPISGHTALYWYRQSLGQGLEFLIYFQGNSAPDKSGLPSDRFSAERTGGSVSTLTIQRTQQEDSAVYLCASSSRTSGSRRNHEQFFGPGTRLTVL.

The V call is TRBV2, the J call TRBJ2-7; 7 bases line up with TRBD1. Germline V gene lookup returns CDR1 SNHLY and CDR2 FYNNEI. V dropped 4 bases and J dropped 2; count of bases not matched to a gene: 8. The CDR3 extends over 15 amino acids. CDR3 region: CASSGGGQDPYEQYF. The CDR3 DNA follows: TGTGCCAGCAGTGGGGGCGGACAGGATCCCTACGAGCAGTACTTC.

J is TRBJ2-1 and V is TRBV4-1; TRBD1 matches at 7 bases. Germline CDR1 reads MGHRA; CDR2 reads YSYEKL. V lost 0 bases and J lost 3; bases outside the gene matches: 5. The CDR3 is 16 amino acids. The CDR3 here is CASSQEDRLYYNEQFF. CDR3 coding DNA: TGCGCCAGCAGCCAAGAGGACAGGCTATACTACAATGAGCAGTTCTTC.

The chain uses TRBV15 and TRBJ2-1, with D uncertain. CDR1 LNHNV and CDR2 YYDKDF come from the germline V gene (reference sequence). The length of the CDR3 is 11 residues. Trimming stripped 3 bases from V and 8 bases from J, with 5 bases between. The DNA of the CDR3 is TGTGCCACCAGCAGGTTCGATGAGCAGTTCTTC. As protein: CATSRFDEQFF.

The V and J genes are TRBV19 and TRBJ1-5, with TRBD1 identical over 7 bases. Germline V gives CDR1 LNHDA, CDR2 SQIVND (reference sequence). V shed 1 base, J shed 5 bases, and the junction held 5 bases outside the gene matches. The CDR3 has 15 amino acids. Here the CDR3 DNA reads TGTGCCAGTAGTATAGTTGGGACAGCGCATCAGCCCCAGCATTTT. It codes for CASSIVGTAHQPQHF. The full variable domain, with the rest looked up from reference TRBV19 and TRBJ1-5, is DGGITQSPKYLFRKEGQNVTLSCEQNLNHDAMYWYRQDPGQGLRLIYYSQIVNDFQKGDIAEGYSVSREKKESFPLTVTSAQKNPTAFYLCASSIVGTAHQPQHFGDGTRLSIL.

The chain employs TRBV13 and TRBJ2-1; 12 bases map to TRBD2. Germline loops: CDR1 PRHDT, CDR2 FYEKMQ (reference sequence). V shed 5 bases and J 10 bases; nucleotides not matched to a gene: 3. The CDR3 length is 13 residues. The CDR3 sequence is CASSRGTSGEQFF. The DNA for the CDR3 is TGTGCCAGCAGCCGCGGGACTAGCGGGGAGCAGTTCTTC.

This clone was seen once. The chain combines TRBV4-2 with TRBJ1-4, with D possibly being TRBD1 (6 bases). Per germline, CDR1 LGHNA and CDR2 YNFKEQ. The V and J ends lost 5 bases and 0 bases respectively, with 7 bases between them. The CDR3 length is 14 residues. This CDR3 is CASSRTATNEKLFF. In DNA form, the CDR3 reads TGTGCCAGCAGCAGGACAGCAACTAATGAAAAACTGTTTTTT.

This clone was counted a single time. The chain couples TRBV7-2 to TRBJ2-7, with 13 positions matching TRBD2. Germline V gives CDR1 SGHTA, CDR2 FQGNSA. V shed 5 bases, J shed 5 bases, and the junction held 6 bases outside the gene matches. This CDR3 is built from 15 residues. The CDR3 region is CASSRVGLAGDEQYF. As DNA, the CDR3 is TGTGCCAGCAGCCGTGTTGGACTAGCGGGGGACGAGCAGTACTTC.

The CDR3 coding sequence is TGTGCCAGTCACAGGGGCCTGACAGATACGCAGTATTTT. Protein: CASHRGLTDTQYF. The V and J genes are TRBV5-6 and TRBJ2-3, with 7 positions matching TRBD1. The V gene end was trimmed by 8 bases and the J gene end by 3 bases; junction bases not matched to a gene: 6. The CDR3 loop spans 13 amino acids. CDR1 and CDR2 (germline): SGHDT, YYEEEE.

Regarding this clone: A much larger clonotype is one base distant, so this may be a read error. Here the CDR3 DNA reads TGTGCCATCAGTGAACAGGGGAACACTGAAGCTTTCTTT. Translating gives CAISEQGNTEAFF. The V gene is TRBV10-3, the J gene TRBJ1-1; maybe TRBD1 (6 bases). The CDR3 is 13 amino acids. The germline V and J ends were trimmed by 3 bases and 1 base, with 6 bases remaining between them. Germline V CDR1 and CDR2: ENHRY, SYGVKD.

The J gene is TRBJ1-5, the V gene TRBV9, with D tentatively TRBD1 (6 bases). Per the germline V gene, CDR1 is SGDLS and CDR2 is YYNGEE. This CDR3 is built from 14 residues. V lost 0 bases and J lost 7, with 11 bases in between. In nucleotides, the CDR3 is TGTGCCAGCAGCGTAGGGGGGGCGAGGCAGCCCCAGCATTTT. This encodes CASSVGGARQPQHF.

This chain joins TRBV6-1 and TRBJ1-2; no definite D call. The CDR3 loop spans 14 amino acids. CDR1 MNHNS and CDR2 SASEGT come from the germline V gene. V lost 4 bases and J 3 bases, leaving 12 bases between the germline ends. The CDR3, as DNA: TGTGCCAGCAGTGGAACGGCATACTACTATGGCTACACCTTC. Its protein is CASSGTAYYYGYTF.

This clone is a singleton in its sample. V gene TRBV6-5 combines with J gene TRBJ1-1; TRBD1 matches at 9 bases. The CDR3 runs to 15 residues. In germline, CDR1 is MNHEY, CDR2 SVGAGI. Unmatched junction bases numbered 8, after V lost 4 bases and J lost 5 bases. The CDR3 DNA follows: TGTGCCAGCAGTTTCCCGGGACAGGGAGGGACTGAAGCTTTCTTT. Translating gives CASSFPGQGGTEAFF.

The chain couples TRBV5-6 to TRBJ2-1, with 11 bases lining up with TRBD2. Germline V gives CDR1 SGHDT, CDR2 YYEEEE. V gave up 0 bases and J gave up 0 bases; unmatched junction bases: 5. CDR3 size: 18 residues. The CDR3 sequence: CASSLAGTSGSSYNEQFF. Written as DNA, the CDR3 is TGTGCCAGCAGCTTGGCCGGGACTAGCGGAAGCTCCTACAATGAGCAGTTCTTC. The variable domain in full, completed from reference TRBV5-6 and TRBJ2-1, reads DAGVTQSPTHLIKTRGQQVTLRCSPKSGHDTVSWYQQALGQGPQFIFQYYEEEERQRGNFPDRFSGHQFPNYSSELNVNALLLGDSALYLCASSLAGTSGSSYNEQFFGPGTRLTVL.

V gene TRBV29-1 combines with J gene TRBJ1-1, with D unresolved. V lost 3 bases and J 0 bases, leaving 11 bases between the germline ends. The CDR3 spans 14 residues. Germline V gene lookup returns CDR1 SQVTM and CDR2 ANQGSEA. The CDR3 here is CSVDGGSMNTEAFF. The CDR3 DNA is TGCAGCGTTGACGGTGGCAGCATGAACACTGAAGCTTTCTTT.

The rearrangement links TRBV5-4 to TRBJ2-5; 10 bases are shared with TRBD2. The DNA end is more similar to TRBJ2-7, so the J call may be wrong. The germline V gene has CDR1 SGHNT and CDR2 YYREEE (reference sequence). This CDR3 is 15 amino acids long. The CDR3 reads CASSLEASGSYEQYF. CDR3 in DNA: TGTGCCAGCAGCTTGGAGGCTAGCGGGAGCTACGAGCAGTACTTC.

The chain has TRBV5-1 and TRBJ2-7; D possibly corresponds to TRBD2 (6 bases). Judging by the DNA end, TRBJ2-5 fits better; the J call may be wrong. From germline, CDR1 is SGHRS and CDR2 YFSETQ. The CDR3 is 13 amino acids. Here the CDR3 DNA reads TGCGCCAGCAGTCCGGGAGACAAAGAGACCCAGTACTTC. The encoded protein is CASSPGDKETQYF.

The rearrangement links TRBV7-2 to TRBJ2-3; D is uncertain. V gave up 2 bases and J gave up 6 bases, with 12 bases separating them. This CDR3 has 14 residues. CDR1 and CDR2 from the germline V gene are SGHTA and FQGNSA. CDR3 in amino acids: CASSLNRPPDTQYF. The CDR3 DNA sequence: TGTGCCAGCAGCTTAAACCGCCCCCCGGATACGCAGTATTTT.

The chain employs TRBV19 and TRBJ1-5; no reliable D call. Germline-derived CDR1 and CDR2 are LNHDA and SQIVND (reference sequence). The CDR3 contains 12 residues. V dropped 2 bases and J dropped 7 bases, with 6 bases sitting between them. In DNA, the CDR3 is TGTGCCAGTAGTATAACGCACCAGCCCCAGCATTTT. Its protein product is CASSITHQPQHF. The whole variable domain, filled in from reference TRBV19 and TRBJ1-5, reads DGGITQSPKYLFRKEGQNVTLSCEQNLNHDAMYWYRQDPGQGLRLIYYSQIVNDFQKGDIAEGYSVSREKKESFPLTVTSAQKNPTAFYLCASSITHQPQHFGDGTRLSIL.

This clone was recorded once. This rearrangement joins TRBV15 to TRBJ2-2; D is possibly TRBD1 (5 bases). V was cut by 5 bases and J by 5 bases, with 15 bases left in between. The CDR3 consists of 15 residues. CDR1 and CDR2 from the germline V gene are LNHNV and YYDKDF (reference sequence). CDR3 amino acids: CATSLHPGFTGELFF. The CDR3, as DNA: TGTGCCACCAGCCTTCACCCAGGGTTTACCGGGGAGCTGTTTTTT.

This chain joins TRBV28 and TRBJ2-7; 9 positions match TRBD1. After removal of 5 bases from V and 2 bases from J, the junction contained 13 bases not matched to a gene. Germline CDR1 reads MDHEN; CDR2 reads SYDVKM. This CDR3 has 17 residues. The CDR3 DNA sequence: TGTGCCAGCAGTAGTCCCGGGACAGGGAAGGGGACCTACGAGCAGTACTTC. This codes for CASSSPGTGKGTYEQYF.